This entry lists 2 T cell receptor beta chains sequenced from one sample in a study of CD8+CD57+ T cells in acquired aplastic anemia. Investigators profiled TCR beta VDJ and CDR3 from genomic DNA template. One entry per CDR3 protein, called by TCRdb with MiXCR from the reads. This table holds 200,000 to 250,000 distinct CDR3 sequences, 30% to 35% found once. The sample comprised sorted CD4+, CD8+, or CD8+CD57+ T cells (not recorded which) from PBMCs. The receptors here all came from a human donor in good health, serving as a control.

This clonotype showed up many times. The chain combines TRBV4-2 with TRBJ1-2; 10 bases agree with TRBD1. This CDR3 region has 15 residues. CDR1 is LGHNA, CDR2 YNFKEQ, per germline. V was pared by 8 bases and J by 6 bases, with 12 bases of the junction left unmatched. The CDR3, as DNA: TGTGCCAGCCACAACCAGGGACAGGGGTTGGATGGCTACACCTTC. This sequence encodes CASHNQGQGLDGYTF.

This clonotype was counted between two and nine times. This chain uses TRBV14 with TRBJ1-4, with 9 bases identical to TRBD1. Losses at the gene ends were 4 bases for V and 8 bases for J; bases not matched to a gene: 8. CDR3 size: 15 residues. Germline-derived CDR1 and CDR2 are SGHDN and FVKESK. This CDR3 is CASSRLWGTGEKLFF. CDR3 sequence (DNA): TGTGCCAGCAGCCGCCTTTGGGGGACAGGGGAAAAACTGTTTTTT.